The 32 T cell receptor beta chains below come from one sample, sequenced in a study of T cells in Graves' hyperthyroidism and ophthalmopathy. Amplified TCR beta CDR3 regions derived from RNA transcripts. The HTBI primer set served for first-round RT-PCR of the TCR CDR3. TCRdb re-called the multiplex PCR reads through MiXCR, storing one row per CDR3 protein. Here the sample spans 270,000 or so distinct CDR3 sequences, under 30% being singletons. Sequenced input: blood. Receptor source: a middle-aged man with Graves' hyperthyroidism that later progressed to Graves' ophthalmopathy.

This clonotype was observed a handful of times. The chain uses TRBV12-3 or TRBV12-4 and TRBJ2-7, with 10 bases aligning to TRBD1. With V trimmed by 6 bases and J by 1 base, 6 bases remained unmatched. There are 15 residues in the CDR3. CDR3 bases: TGTGCCAGCAGCCGGGACAGGGGAGCGTCCTACGAGCAGTACTTC. Translating it yields CASSRDRGASYEQYF.

This clonotype was found many times. V and J are TRBV4-1 and TRBJ2-7; 8 nucleotides line up with TRBD1. The CDR3 spans 18 residues. The V and J ends lost 2 bases and 3 bases, in that order; junction bases with no gene match: 15. Germline CDR1 is MGHRA and CDR2 is YSYEKL. This chain's CDR3 is CASSQKKDPGQVYYEQYF. CDR3 bases: TGCGCCAGCAGCCAAAAGAAGGATCCGGGACAGGTATACTACGAGCAGTACTTC.

This clonotype was observed at least ten times. The gene calls are TRBV20-1 and TRBJ2-5; D unresolved. Germline V CDR1 and CDR2: DFQATT, SNEGSKA (reference sequence). Trimming shortened V by 5 bases and J by 2 bases, and 12 bases separated the two germline ends. This CDR3 is built from 13 residues. The CDR3 nucleotides are TGCAGTGCTTGGGCCCTCCGGCAAGAGACCCAGTACTTC. Its protein is CSAWALRQETQYF.

The chain links TRBV9 to TRBJ1-1, with D hard to call. CDR1 is SGDLS, CDR2 YYNGEE, per germline. The CDR3 contains 15 residues. Trimming stripped 3 bases from V and 1 base from J, with 13 bases between. In nucleotides, the CDR3 is TGTGCCAGCAGCGCCAGCCCGTGGGCGAACACTGAAGCTTTCTTT. Its translation: CASSASPWANTEAFF.

The chain links TRBV12-3 or TRBV12-4 to TRBJ2-5; D not resolved. The CDR3 runs 17 residues. Trimming pared 0 bases from V and 5 bases from J, leaving 19 bases between. CDR3 bases: TGTGCCAGCAGTTTAGCGCGTCGGGTAGGAGTCTTGGAGACCCAGTACTTC. Its translation is CASSLARRVGVLETQYF.

This clonotype was observed at least ten times. The V call is TRBV28, the J call TRBJ1-5; D remains unclear. Germline CDR1 is MDHEN and CDR2 is SYDVKM. The V and J ends lost 2 bases and 6 bases respectively, with 11 bases between them. The CDR3 sequence is 14 residues long. CDR3 sequence reads: CASSLNFWGQPQHF. Here the CDR3 DNA reads TGTGCCAGCAGTTTAAACTTTTGGGGTCAGCCCCAGCATTTT.

This clonotype came up many times. The chain combines TRBV14 with TRBJ1-1; D perhaps matches TRBD1 (6 bases). The CDR3 has 13 amino acids. CDR1 is SGHDN, CDR2 FVKESK, per germline. V lost 6 bases, J lost 5 bases, and 13 bases lay in between. Here the CDR3 DNA reads TGTGCCAGCAGACAACAGGGATGGACTGAAGCTTTCTTT. This encodes CASRQQGWTEAFF.

This clonotype appeared many times. The genes are TRBV7-9 and TRBJ2-7, with D maybe TRBD1 (5 bases). Germline CDR1 SEHNR, CDR2 FQNEAQ (reference sequence). V dropped 6 bases and J dropped 3 bases, with 15 bases sitting between them. The CDR3 spans 14 residues. CDR3 coding DNA: TGTGCCAGCAGTCCGTCAGGGTCCAACTACGAGCAGTACTTC. The encoded protein is CASSPSGSNYEQYF.

This clonotype was detected many times. V usage is TRBV19 and J usage is TRBJ1-5; 7 bases align to TRBD1. The germline gives CDR1 LNHDA, CDR2 SQIVND (reference sequence). This CDR3 spans 17 amino acids. With 1 base clipped from V and 2 bases from J, the junction kept 8 bases outside the gene matches. The CDR3 coding sequence is TGTGCCAGTAGTATAGCAACGACAGGGAGAGGCAATCAGCCCCAGCATTTT. Its protein is CASSIATTGRGNQPQHF.

This clonotype has at least ten counts. This sequence joins TRBV4-1 and TRBJ1-5, with D uncertain. There are 11 residues in the CDR3. Trimming removed 3 bases at V and 5 bases at J, with 2 bases between. From germline, CDR1 is MGHRA and CDR2 YSYEKL. CDR3 sequence reads: CASSHHQPQHF. CDR3 sequence (DNA): TGCGCCAGCAGCCATCATCAGCCCCAGCATTTT.

This clonotype was seen ten or more times. V and J are TRBV7-3 and TRBJ1-1, with a weak D call TRBD1 (5 bases). Germline CDR1 and CDR2: SGHTA and FQGTGA. This CDR3 is 17 amino acids long. V lost 5 bases and J lost 5, with 24 bases in between. The CDR3 DNA sequence: TGTGCCAGCAGCCCCCAGGGTGGGACTGGTATGGGAACTGAAGCTTTCTTT. Translated: CASSPQGGTGMGTEAFF.

The chain carries TRBV3-1 and TRBJ1-6, with 9 positions matching TRBD1. Trimming removed 5 bases from V and 8 bases from J; junction bases left unmatched: 4. Germline values: CDR1 LGHDT, CDR2 YNNKEL (reference sequence). This CDR3 has 14 residues. The CDR3 DNA reads as TGTGCCAGCAGCAACCGGGACAGGGATTCACCCCTCCACTTT. Translated: CASSNRDRDSPLHF.

This clonotype was seen a few times. The V and J genes are TRBV6-5 and TRBJ2-5; TRBD1 is a possible D gene (5 bases). Between the trimmed V and J ends, which lost 2 bases and 3 bases, there was a span of 7 bases. Germline V gene lookup returns CDR1 MNHEY and CDR2 SVGAGI. This CDR3 spans 13 amino acids. The CDR3 spells CASSYAREETQYF. The CDR3 region has the DNA TGTGCCAGCAGTTACGCCAGGGAAGAGACCCAGTACTTC.

This clonotype appeared many times. This rearrangement joins TRBV15 to TRBJ2-7; the D gene is possibly TRBD1 (5 bases). CDR3 length: 15 amino acids. Trimming cost V 9 bases and J 1 base, with 19 bases left between them. The germline V gene encodes CDR1 LNHNV and CDR2 YYDKDF (reference sequence). The CDR3 bases are TGTGCCACGAGCGCGCTATCGACAGATTCCTACGAGCAGTACTTC. Its translation is CATSALSTDSYEQYF.

This clonotype appeared many times. The chain couples TRBV7-3 to TRBJ1-6, with 8 bases fitting TRBD1. With V trimmed by 2 bases and J by 9 bases, 9 bases remained unmatched. The length of the CDR3 is 16 residues. CDR1 and CDR2 (germline): SGHTA, FQGTGA. The CDR3 DNA follows: TGTGCCAGCAGCTTATTCGGACAGGGCCAAGGTTCACCCCTCCACTTT. Protein sequence: CASSLFGQGQGSPLHF.

In its sample, this clonotype was seen many times. The V call is TRBV7-9, the J call TRBJ2-2, with D possibly being TRBD1 or TRBD2 (5 bases each). Between the trimmed V and J ends, which lost 5 bases and 6 bases, there was a span of 10 bases. The CDR3 is 13 amino acids. Germline V gives CDR1 SEHNR, CDR2 FQNEAQ (reference sequence). The CDR3 here is CASSGRGPGELFF. CDR3 nucleotide sequence: TGTGCCAGCAGCGGAAGGGGACCCGGGGAGCTGTTTTTT.

This clonotype was seen many times. The chain employs TRBV12-3 or TRBV12-4 and TRBJ1-5; D is uncertain. Trimming shortened V by 2 bases and J by 5 bases, and 7 bases separated the two germline ends. The CDR3 has 13 residues. The CDR3 coding sequence is TGTGCCAGCAGTTTATTGCGGGATCAGCCCCAGCATTTT. This codes for CASSLLRDQPQHF.

This clonotype was seen at least ten times. The rearrangement links TRBV5-1 to TRBJ2-4; D ambiguous. The length of the CDR3 is 16 residues. The germline V gene encodes CDR1 SGHRS and CDR2 YFSETQ. V dropped 4 bases and J dropped 0 bases, with 14 bases sitting between them. As DNA, the CDR3 is TGCGCCAGCAGCCCAACAGAACGACTAGCCAAAAACATTCAGTACTTC. Translated, it gives CASSPTERLAKNIQYF.

This clonotype was recorded many times. The rearrangement joins TRBV24-1 to TRBJ2-2; 8 positions match TRBD2. V was clipped by 4 bases and J by 4 bases; unmatched bases: 7. Per germline, CDR1 KGHDR and CDR2 SFDVKD. This CDR3 is built from 16 residues. The CDR3 region is CATSDQVSGITGELFF. CDR3 coding DNA: TGTGCCACCAGTGACCAGGTTAGCGGGATCACCGGGGAGCTGTTTTTT.

In this sample, this clonotype turned up many times. Sequence at one end of the junction differs from germline and may be a read error. This chain joins TRBV6-1 and TRBJ2-7, with 10 bases fitting TRBD1. Germline CDR1 and CDR2: MNHNS and SASEGT. This CDR3 has 14 residues. The CDR3 loop reads CASSRLGQGDEQCF. CDR3 coding DNA: TGTGCCAGCAGTCGCCTCGGACAGGGGGACGAGCAGTGCTTC.

This clonotype was recorded many times. The chain uses TRBV11-3 and TRBJ1-1; 9 bases match TRBD1. The CDR3 covers 15 residues. V lost 6 bases and J lost 0; bases outside the gene matches: 5. CDR1 SGHNT and CDR2 YENEEA come from the germline V gene. The CDR3 DNA reads TGTGCCAGCAGGGACAGGGGAATCATGAACACTGAAGCTTTCTTT. Translating it yields CASRDRGIMNTEAFF.

This clonotype was picked up many times. V gene TRBV10-3 combines with J gene TRBJ1-1; D may be TRBD1 (6 bases). Trimming removed 10 bases at V and 6 bases at J, with 18 bases between. CDR1 is ENHRY, CDR2 SYGVKD, per germline. This CDR3 comprises 13 residues. CDR3 protein: CATLGFDRPEAFF. DNA of the CDR3: TGTGCCACCCTGGGTTTTGACAGGCCTGAAGCTTTCTTT.

In its sample, this clonotype was seen many times. This chain connects TRBV11-3 to TRBJ2-5; D unclear. V dropped 0 bases and J dropped 5 bases, with 7 bases sitting between them. The CDR3 consists of 13 residues. The V gene's germline CDR1 is SGHNT and CDR2 YENEEA. This CDR3 reads CASSLDPWETQYF. For the CDR3, the DNA is TGTGCCAGCAGCTTAGATCCTTGGGAGACCCAGTACTTC.

This chain connects TRBV6-1 to TRBJ2-5; D remains unclear. The CDR3 runs to 12 residues. Germline V lookup: CDR1 MNHNS, CDR2 SASEGT. Here the CDR3 DNA reads TGTGCAGCCACCTCTTCGGGAGAGACCCAGTACTTC. Amino acid sequence: CAATSSGETQYF.

This clonotype was recorded many times. CDR3 nucleotides: TGCAGTGCTTTCAGGGACACCAATCAGCCCCAGCATTTT. Translating gives CSAFRDTNQPQHF. The chain has TRBV20-1 and TRBJ1-5, with D possibly being TRBD1 (6 bases). V lost 5 bases and J 3 bases, leaving 11 bases between the germline ends. The CDR3 is 13 amino acids. Germline V CDR1 and CDR2: DFQATT, SNEGSKA (reference sequence).

This clonotype has a count of ten or more. This chain links TRBV2 with TRBJ2-5; D unresolved. The germline gives CDR1 SNHLY, CDR2 FYNNEI. The CDR3 runs to 15 residues. Trimming left V 5 bases short and J 5 bases short, with 18 bases between. The CDR3: CASSLPGPPEETQYF. The CDR3 nucleotides are TGTGCCAGCAGTCTACCCGGGCCGCCGGAGGAGACCCAGTACTTC. The variable domain in full, with the rest retrieved from reference TRBV2 and TRBJ2-5, is EPEVTQTPSHQVTQMGQEVILRCVPISNHLYFYWYRQILGQKVEFLVSFYNNEISEKSEIFDDQFSVERPDGSNFTLKIRSTKLEDSAMYFCASSLPGPPEETQYFGPGTRLLVL.

This clonotype was observed at least ten times. The chain joins TRBV12-3 or TRBV12-4 to TRBJ1-5; D may be TRBD1 (6 bases). Trimming took off 5 bases at V and 0 bases at J, with 8 bases between the two ends. The length of the CDR3 is 14 residues. The CDR3 coding sequence is TGTGCCAGCAGTGACAGGTTTAGCAATCAGCCCCAGCATTTT. It specifies CASSDRFSNQPQHF.

The chain combines TRBV6-2 or TRBV6-3 with TRBJ1-2; D might be TRBD1 (5 bases). Trimming removed 6 bases from V and 5 bases from J, with 13 bases in between. The germline CDR1 and CDR2 sequences are MNHEY and SVGEGT. The CDR3 is made up of 13 amino acids. This CDR3 is CASSRQLGYGYTF. Written as DNA, the CDR3 is TGTGCCAGCAGCAGACAGCTTGGATATGGCTACACCTTC.

This clonotype has more than one count but fewer than ten. This chain links TRBV24-1 with TRBJ2-1, with TRBD2 matching over 7 bases. The CDR3 sequence is 15 residues long. After removal of 2 bases from V and 8 bases from J, the junction contained 8 bases not matched to a gene. Germline assignment: CDR1 KGHDR and CDR2 SFDVKD. The CDR3 spells CATSDYRGSGDEQFF. CDR3 coding DNA: TGTGCCACCAGTGATTATCGGGGGAGCGGGGATGAGCAGTTCTTC.

This clonotype was seen ten or more times. The chain has TRBV30 and TRBJ2-3; 10 bases line up with TRBD1. With 7 bases clipped from V and 4 bases from J, the junction kept 5 bases outside the gene matches. Germline lookup yields CDR1 GTSNPN and CDR2 SVGIG (reference sequence). The length of the CDR3 is 13 residues. DNA of the CDR3: TGTGCCTACTGGGACAGGGGCCCAGATACGCAGTATTTT. It is translated as CAYWDRGPDTQYF.

This clonotype was detected ten times or more. The CDR3 DNA follows: TGCGCCAGCAGATACCAAGAGACCCAGTACTTC. The encoded protein is CASRYQETQYF. The chain links TRBV5-1 to TRBJ2-5; the D is unclear. V dropped 5 bases and J dropped 0 bases, with 2 bases sitting between them. This CDR3 contains 11 residues. Germline CDR1 is SGHRS and CDR2 is YFSETQ.

The CDR3 DNA sequence: TGTGCCAGCAAAATGGGACAGCAGAACACTGAAGCTTTCTTT. Encoded protein: CASKMGQQNTEAFF. This chain uses TRBV6-1 with TRBJ1-1, with TRBD1 identical over 7 bases. The germline V gene has CDR1 MNHNS and CDR2 SASEGT. CDR3 length: 14 amino acids. V was pared by 7 bases and J by 1 base, with 6 bases of the junction left unmatched.